One TCR delta chain is described in this entry. Given a far larger clone just one base away, this is likely a sequencing read error. Other nucleotide sequences in the sample specify the same CDR3. TCRdb reran clone calling via CATT on the RT-PCR reads. The top ten clones hold 60% to 75% of a sample with roughly 680 delta-chain clones, 4.5% to 7% of them seen once. The CDR3 is made up of 23 amino acids. Germline loops: CDR1 TSWWSYY, CDR2 QGS. The entry originates in a study of gamma-delta T cells after stem cell transplantation. Input material: gamma-delta T cells. The J gene is TRDJ1, the V gene TRDV1, with D perhaps matching TRDD2 (6 bases). This TCR derives from a human donor. It is not recorded whose cells these are; they may come from a transplant donor. As DNA, the CDR3 is TGTGCTCTTGGGGAACTGCCCTCCTACTCCTACCCTCTGTTGGAGCCAAACACCGACAAACTCATCTTT. Encoded protein: CALGELPSYSYPLLEPNTDKLIF.